The T cell receptor beta chain described here comes from a study of T cell repertoires and HLA-DP antigens. Notes on the study in general: Clones undetected before culture averaged 36.3% against one allele and 50.6% against the other.

Comments on this clone: Antigen: not known.

Sequenced by immunoSEQ multiplex PCR; TCRdb stores in-frame clones only, minus some. The sample records about 73,000 clones, around 77% being singletons. Per germline, CDR1 SGHRS and CDR2 YFSETQ. V gave up 4 bases and J gave up 4 bases; unmatched junction bases: 4. The CDR3 is 13 residues long. Sample: CD4+ T cells from PBMCs. This TCR was sampled from a man aged 60 to 69 in good health and CMV-seronegative. The chain couples TRBV5-1 to TRBJ1-2; TRBD1 matches at 7 bases. CDR3 sequence reads: CASSPTGIYGYTF. The CDR3 DNA follows: TGCGCCAGCAGCCCGACAGGGATCTATGGCTACACCTTC.